This T cell receptor beta chain was recovered during a study of blood T cells in healthy people across ages (dated by TCRdb to between 2014 and 2017). A note on the overall study: In model experiments, template switching captured roughly one uniquely barcoded TCR beta cDNA molecule for every two T cells. Using deep sequencing normalized with unique cDNA molecular identifiers, the study measured how TCR beta repertoire diversity changes with age. Four age groups were formed from the donors: young (average roughly 15 years), middle-aged (around 39), aged (62) and long-lived (more than 75). To avoid experimental bias, donors of different ages were randomly spread across the sequencing lanes. Using the same blood draw, the study looked at two additional independent replicas of 1 million unique cDNA reads for two donors, one aged 18 to 29 and the other aged 80 or older.

About this clonotype: Its antigen has not been determined. No per-base quality is available; no much larger clone lies one base away.

Including cysteine and phenylalanine, the CDR3 has 14 amino acids. Left in the record is the CDR3 DNA by itself, 42 bases read in frame from the first base. CDR1 and CDR2, looked up from the germline V gene (reference sequence), are DFQATT and SNEGSKA. Trimming takes 3 bases off V and 8 bases off J; junction bases not matched to a gene: 6. Receptors were amplified or captured by 5' RACE. The sample was run on an Illumina HiSeq 2500. A second PCR of roughly 7 to 11 cycles was performed with a sample-barcoded 5' primer and a J-beta primer mix. Each TCR beta cDNA molecule received a unique molecular identifier from a template-switch 5' adaptor carrying 12 random nucleotides. Each sample yielded at least 2.5 million CDR3-containing paired-end reads. First-strand cDNA was synthesized from all RNA with the Mint cDNA synthesis kit, primed by a TRBC-specific oligonucleotide. Following uracil-DNA glycosylase treatment, all cDNA underwent a first 18-cycle PCR with the universal primers M1SS and BC2_uni_R. Per the original workflow: For normalization, 1 million high-quality reads, each with a distinct molecular identifier, were randomly selected from each sample. Instead of being binned into consensus sequences, reads with shared molecular identifiers were discarded. CDR3 identification, clonotype clustering and error correction used MiTCR with a Q25 quality threshold and the strictest error-elimination algorithm. A nonparametric unseen species model using Euler transformation provided a lower-bound estimate of total TCR beta diversity. The public reads were run again by TCRdb, first through fastp at Q25 and then through MiXCR, and only productive beta chains were kept. Each entry merges the rows of one CDR3 protein and shows their most common DNA and genes. For this entry, the V and J calls and clone size follow TCRdb and not the study's own pipeline. The sample records about 2 million distinct CDR3 sequences, about 50% of which are singletons. The ten largest clones take up around 2.1% of the sample.

Donors were under 40 systemically healthy Caucasian individuals from Russia aged 6 to 90 years. Each donor gave ten milliliters of peripheral blood, collected into EDTA-treated Vacutainer tubes. Ficoll-Paque density-gradient centrifugation was used to isolate PBMCs, with at least 6 million per sample. Trizol reagent was used to extract total RNA from the PBMCs, yielding at least 6 micrograms per sample. Naive CD45RAhigh/CD27high T cell percentages were measured by flow cytometry on a PBMC aliquot from every donor. General conclusions and limits of the study: Compared with the aged group, the long-lived group had more naive CD4+ T cells, fewer expanded clones and increased TCR diversity, a pattern suggesting age selection. Donor CMV infection status was unknown, potentially confounding age-related changes in expanded clonotypes. Observed TCR beta diversity correlated strongly with the percentage of naive T cells measured by flow cytometry. Since profiling was done on bulk unsorted PBMCs, naive and antigen-experienced compartments could not be conclusively compared. Estimates of total diversity from one million sequenced T cells were regarded as lower bounds and underestimates. As age increased, observed TCR beta diversity per million T cells dropped in a roughly linear way, and a significant reduction was already evident by age 40.

Sequenced material: blood. The V and J genes are TRBV20-1 and TRBJ2-1, with 11 middle bases fitting TRBD1. The source of this sequence is a woman in her thirties or forties in good health. The CDR3 corresponds to CSASWTGGIDEQFF. The DNA reads as follows: TGCAGTGCTAGCTGGACAGGGGGCATCGATGAGCAGTTCTTC.